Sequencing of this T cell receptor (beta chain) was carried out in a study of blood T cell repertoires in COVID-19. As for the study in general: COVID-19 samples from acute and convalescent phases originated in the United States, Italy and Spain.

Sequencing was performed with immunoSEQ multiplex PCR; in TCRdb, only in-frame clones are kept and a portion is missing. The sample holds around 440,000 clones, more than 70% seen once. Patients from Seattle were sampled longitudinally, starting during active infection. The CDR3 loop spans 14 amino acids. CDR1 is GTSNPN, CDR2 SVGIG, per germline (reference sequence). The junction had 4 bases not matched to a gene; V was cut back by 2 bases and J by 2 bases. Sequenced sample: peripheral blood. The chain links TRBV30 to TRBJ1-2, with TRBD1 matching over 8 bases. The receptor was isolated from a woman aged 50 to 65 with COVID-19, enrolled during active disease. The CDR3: CAWSPGTGNYGYTF. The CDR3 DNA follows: TGTGCCTGGAGTCCCGGGACAGGCAACTATGGCTACACCTTC.